Following are 32 T cell receptor beta chains from one sample sequenced in a study of CD8+CD57+ T cells in acquired aplastic anemia. Previously, flow cytometry had revealed CD8+CD57+ cell expansion in the patients chosen for sequencing. TCR beta VDJ and CDR3 profiling used genomic DNA as template. TCRdb re-called the reads through MiXCR, storing one row per CDR3 protein. The sample consists of roughly 500,000 distinct CDR3 sequences, about a third of them appearing once. The sequenced sample was sorted CD4+, CD8+, or CD8+CD57+ T cells (not recorded which) from PBMCs. These receptors all come from a human donor with aplastic anemia.

This clonotype showed up many times. The chain has TRBV7-9 and TRBJ2-7, with unresolved D. V was pared by 1 base and J by 2 bases, with 12 bases between. Germline V lookup: CDR1 SEHNR, CDR2 FQNEAQ (reference sequence). The CDR3 covers 15 residues. Here the CDR3 reads CASSLVHGTTYEQYF. In nucleotides, the CDR3 is TGTGCCAGCAGCTTAGTGCACGGAACAACCTACGAGCAGTACTTC.

A few counts support this clonotype. The V gene is TRBV19, the J gene TRBJ2-7; 11 positions agree with TRBD1. V lost 5 bases, J lost 2 bases, and 8 bases stayed unmatched. CDR1 is LNHDA and CDR2 is SQIVND in the germline V gene (reference sequence). The CDR3 spans 16 residues. CDR3 in DNA: TGTGCCAGTAGTTCCCGTCCGGGACAGGGGGCCTACGAGCAGTACTTC. This codes for CASSSRPGQGAYEQYF.

This clonotype was seen a few times. This sequence joins TRBV25-1 and TRBJ2-7; D possibly corresponds to TRBD1 (6 bases). CDR3 length equals 16 residues. Germline V CDR1 and CDR2: MGHDK, SYGVNS. V lost 6 bases and J lost 0, with 18 bases in between. DNA of the CDR3: TGTGCCAGCAGGCCGACCCTCAGGGGCAGCTCCTACGAGCAGTACTTC. This gives the protein CASRPTLRGSSYEQYF.

The CDR3 nucleotides read TGCAGTGCTAGCCGGAAAGAGACCCAGTACTTC. Translation: CSASRKETQYF. The V call is TRBV20-1, the J call TRBJ2-5; D is undetermined. Trimming took 3 bases from V and 3 from J, leaving 5 bases between them. CDR1 is DFQATT and CDR2 is SNEGSKA in the germline V gene (reference sequence). The CDR3 is made up of 11 amino acids.

In its sample, this clonotype was seen many times. The chain has TRBV7-2 and TRBJ1-2; D is unresolved. CDR1 and CDR2 (germline): SGHTA, FQGNSA. V lost 4 bases to trimming and J lost 0 bases, with 9 bases between them. The CDR3 has 14 residues. CDR3 sequence (DNA): TGTGCCAGCAGCTCGGGCAGCTCTAACTATGGCTACACCTTC. As protein: CASSSGSSNYGYTF.

For the CDR3, the DNA is TGTGCCAGCAGCTTAGGGGCAAATGAAAAACTGTTTTTT. Residues: CASSLGANEKLFF. V usage is TRBV7-2 and J usage is TRBJ1-4; the D is unclear. This CDR3 is built from 13 residues. V was shortened by 1 base and J by 5 bases, with 5 bases between the two germline ends. Germline V lookup: CDR1 SGHTA, CDR2 FQGNSA.

V gene TRBV15 combines with J gene TRBJ1-2, with D unclear. Trimming left V 6 bases short and J 5 bases short, with 13 bases between. The CDR3 totals 13 residues. Germline loops: CDR1 LNHNV, CDR2 YYDKDF (reference sequence). The CDR3 loop reads CATRFGREYGYTF. In nucleotides, the CDR3 is TGTGCCACCAGATTTGGTCGGGAATATGGCTACACCTTC. The full variable domain, completed using reference TRBV15 and TRBJ1-2, is DAMVIQNPRYQVTQFGKPVTLSCSQTLNHNVMYWYQQKSSQAPKLLFHYYDKDFNNEADTPDNFQSRRPNTSFCFLDIRSPGLGDTAMYLCATRFGREYGYTFGSGTRLTVV.

This clonotype was seen only once. The rearrangement joins TRBV19 to TRBJ2-7; 7 bases align to TRBD1. This CDR3 has 15 residues. The trim removed 3 bases at V and 4 bases at J, leaving 9 bases unmatched. Germline CDR1 and CDR2: LNHDA and SQIVND (reference sequence). This chain's CDR3 is CASSISRQGPYEQYF. CDR3 coding DNA: TGTGCCAGTAGTATTAGTCGACAGGGCCCATACGAGCAGTACTTC.

The chain uses TRBV20-1 and TRBJ2-7; D unclear. The CDR3 extends over 11 amino acids. The germline V gene encodes CDR1 DFQATT and CDR2 SNEGSKA (reference sequence). Trimming shortened V by 5 bases and J by 3 bases, and 8 bases separated the two germline ends. As DNA, the CDR3 is TGCAGTGCTGGAAAGGGCTACGAGCAGTACTTC. It yields the protein CSAGKGYEQYF.

This clonotype appeared many times. This chain joins TRBV10-3 and TRBJ2-1, with D unresolved. CDR1 and CDR2 (germline): ENHRY, SYGVKD. This CDR3 comprises 13 residues. Trimming removed 7 bases at V and 9 bases at J, with 16 bases between. CDR3 region: CAITPTQAGEQFF. DNA for the CDR3: TGTGCCATCACCCCGACCCAGGCAGGTGAGCAGTTCTTC.

The rearrangement joins TRBV10-3 to TRBJ2-3, with a possible D match to TRBD2 (5 bases). The V gene lost 4 bases and the J gene lost 3 bases, with 8 bases spanning the gap. Germline V gene lookup returns CDR1 ENHRY and CDR2 SYGVKD. The CDR3 length is 13 residues. The CDR3 loop reads CAISAGVTDTQYF. DNA for the CDR3: TGTGCCATCAGTGCCGGGGTAACAGATACGCAGTATTTT.

The V and J genes are TRBV20-1 and TRBJ2-7; TRBD2 might be the D (7 bases). This CDR3 spans 13 amino acids. Germline loops: CDR1 DFQATT, CDR2 SNEGSKA (reference sequence). V was trimmed by 5 bases and J by 2 bases, leaving 13 bases between them. CDR3 bases: TGCAGTGCTGGCGGGGGCCAAACCTACGAGCAGTACTTC. Translated: CSAGGGQTYEQYF.

This clonotype appeared a few times. The rearrangement uses TRBV2 and TRBJ2-7, with TRBD2 matching 9 bases. The germline CDR1 and CDR2 sequences are SNHLY and FYNNEI. The CDR3 sequence is 15 residues long. J gave up 2 bases and V 6 bases, and 8 bases lay outside the gene matches. The CDR3 sequence is CASSRGASGTYEQYF. CDR3 nucleotide sequence: TGTGCCAGCAGCCGTGGTGCTAGCGGGACCTACGAGCAGTACTTC.

In this sample, this clonotype turned up many times. J is TRBJ2-2 and V is TRBV10-2, with 7 bases fitting TRBD1. Trimming cost V 6 bases and J 0 bases; bases outside gene matches: 1. CDR3 length: 14 residues. Germline V gene sequence: CDR1 WSHSY, CDR2 SAAADI. The CDR3 here is CASSGTANTGELFF. DNA of the CDR3: TGCGCCAGCAGCGGGACAGCGAACACCGGGGAGCTGTTTTTT.

Ten or more counts support this clonotype. This rearrangement joins TRBV2 to TRBJ2-5; D not resolved. The V and J ends lost 4 bases and 9 bases respectively, with 15 bases between them. Per germline, CDR1 SNHLY and CDR2 FYNNEI. The CDR3 loop spans 13 amino acids. Here the CDR3 DNA reads TGTGCCAGCAGTGGTGACGGTTCGGTGGCCCAGTACTTC. It codes for CASSGDGSVAQYF.

This clonotype came up many times. The chain uses TRBV7-9 and TRBJ2-3; a possible D gene is TRBD2 (6 bases). Trimming left V 5 bases short and J 0 bases short, with 9 bases between. Germline V gene data show CDR1 as SEHNR and CDR2 as FQNEAQ (reference sequence). The CDR3 runs 14 residues. The CDR3 loop is CASSVGTSTDTQYF. The DNA of the CDR3 is TGTGCCAGCAGCGTCGGGACTAGCACAGATACGCAGTATTTT.

This sequence joins TRBV25-1 and TRBJ2-7, with D perhaps TRBD1 (5 bases). The DNA matches TRBJ2-5 better at its end, which makes the J call doubtful. Germline values: CDR1 MGHDK, CDR2 SYGVNS. CDR3 length: 17 amino acids. In DNA, the CDR3 is TGTGCCAGCAGTGATTTTTTCCAGGGAAGGTTGAAAGAGACCCAGTACTTC. Its protein is CASSDFFQGRLKETQYF.

This clonotype has a handful of counts. The chain uses TRBV7-2 and TRBJ1-3; maybe TRBD1 (6 bases). V gave up 5 bases and J gave up 0 bases, with 14 bases separating them. Germline assignment: CDR1 SGHTA and CDR2 FQGNSA. The length of the CDR3 is 16 residues. This CDR3 reads CASSTRTESSGNTIYF. The CDR3 region has the DNA TGTGCCAGCAGCACCCGGACAGAGAGCTCTGGAAACACCATATATTTT.

This clonotype was detected many times. The V gene is TRBV19, the J gene TRBJ2-1; D ambiguous. There are 11 residues in the CDR3. The V end was cut by 1 base, the J end by 9 bases, with 4 bases between. Germline V gene lookup returns CDR1 LNHDA and CDR2 SQIVND (reference sequence). CDR3 sequence reads: CASSIGGEQFF. In DNA, the CDR3 is TGTGCCAGTAGTATAGGAGGTGAGCAGTTCTTC.

On this clonotype: This sequence may be a read error, since a much larger clone differs from it by one base. V usage is TRBV19 and J usage is TRBJ1-1; D is undetermined. CDR3 length equals 13 residues. Germline loops: CDR1 LNHDA, CDR2 SQIVND (reference sequence). Written as DNA, the CDR3 is TGTGCCAGTAGCCTATTCCAGAACGCTGAAGCTTTCTTT. Translation gives CASSLFQNAEAFF.

The rearrangement links TRBV19 to TRBJ2-5; 10 positions match TRBD2. Per the germline V gene, CDR1 is LNHDA and CDR2 is SQIVND (reference sequence). This CDR3 contains 15 residues. Trimming cost V 3 bases and J 3 bases; bases outside gene matches: 4. The CDR3 coding sequence is TGTGCCAGTAGTATCCTAGCGGGGGCTAAAGAGACCCAGTACTTC. It specifies CASSILAGAKETQYF.

This clonotype was counted only a few times. The J gene is TRBJ1-1, the V gene TRBV12-3 or TRBV12-4; no clear D. The CDR3 has 14 amino acids. Trimming pared 6 bases from V and 0 bases from J, leaving 11 bases between. The CDR3 DNA reads TGTGCCAGCAGCAAGGGCAGTCTGAACACTGAAGCTTTCTTT. Encoded protein: CASSKGSLNTEAFF.

The chain is built from TRBV11-2 and TRBJ2-5; the match to TRBD2 covers 12 bases. The CDR3 loop spans 16 amino acids. V lost 1 base and J lost 2; bases outside the gene matches: 2. The V gene's germline CDR1 is SGHAT and CDR2 FQNNGV. The CDR3 region has the DNA TGTGCCAGCAGCTTAGGACTAGCGGGGGCACAAGAGACCCAGTACTTC. Protein sequence: CASSLGLAGAQETQYF.

The sample holds many counts of this clonotype. This chain joins TRBV20-1 and TRBJ1-6; no reliable D call. The CDR3 contains 13 residues. Germline CDR1 and CDR2: DFQATT and SNEGSKA (reference sequence). V was trimmed by 3 bases and J by 5 bases, leaving 8 bases between them. This chain's CDR3 is CSARVDDNSPLHF. CDR3 nucleotides: TGCAGTGCTAGGGTGGATGATAATTCACCCCTCCACTTT.

This clonotype was counted ten times or more. This chain connects TRBV7-9 to TRBJ1-2, with no clear D. The germline V gene encodes CDR1 SEHNR and CDR2 FQNEAQ (reference sequence). The germline V and J ends were trimmed by 5 bases and 6 bases, with 16 bases remaining between them. The CDR3 runs to 14 residues. This CDR3 reads CASSPGANPHGYTF. The CDR3 DNA reads TGTGCCAGCAGCCCCGGAGCCAACCCACATGGCTACACCTTC.

In regard to this clonotype: One end of the junction does not line up with germline, which may come from a read error. The chain links TRBV10-2 to TRBJ2-2; D not resolved. Per the germline V gene, CDR1 is WSHSY and CDR2 is SAAADI. The CDR3 runs 12 residues. The CDR3 coding sequence is TGTGCCAGCAGTGGGTCGTCTGGGGAGCTGTTTTTT. This gives the protein CASSGSSGELFF.

This clonotype was recorded at least ten times. The chain employs TRBV25-1 and TRBJ2-7; TRBD1 matches at 7 bases. CDR3 size: 14 residues. Germline CDR1 and CDR2: MGHDK and SYGVNS. J lost 2 bases, V lost 5 bases, and 6 bases had no gene match. CDR3 region: CASSPRDSTYEQYF. CDR3 DNA sequence: TGTGCCAGCAGTCCCCGGGACAGCACCTACGAGCAGTACTTC.

The chain has TRBV11-1 and TRBJ2-3; no clear D. This CDR3 is built from 15 residues. V lost 3 bases, J lost 4 bases, and 14 bases lay in between. The germline V gene encodes CDR1 SGHAT and CDR2 FQDESV (reference sequence). The CDR3 DNA reads as TGTGCCAGCAGCTTTAGCCTGGATAAGCCAGATACGCAGTATTTT. It is translated as CASSFSLDKPDTQYF.

Many counts were recorded for this clonotype. This chain joins TRBV9 and TRBJ1-1; maybe TRBD1 (5 bases). The CDR3 runs 11 residues. The V gene lost 3 bases and the J gene lost 7 bases, with 7 bases spanning the gap. Germline CDR1 SGDLS, CDR2 YYNGEE. The CDR3 bases are TGTGCCAGCAGCGGGAGGGGTGAAGCTTTCTTT. Protein product: CASSGRGEAFF.

This clonotype was observed once. The chain is built from TRBV9 and TRBJ2-5; D is unresolved. Trimming pared 3 bases from V and 3 bases from J, leaving 9 bases between. The CDR3 contains 13 residues. Germline V lookup: CDR1 SGDLS, CDR2 YYNGEE. The CDR3 spells CASSEKVEETQYF. The CDR3 DNA sequence: TGTGCCAGCAGCGAGAAGGTGGAAGAGACCCAGTACTTC.

This clonotype was picked up many times. This chain connects TRBV2 to TRBJ1-1; 7 bases align to TRBD1. Germline values: CDR1 SNHLY, CDR2 FYNNEI. The ends lost 8 bases at V and 5 bases at J; junction bases unmatched: 5. The CDR3 is 12 amino acids. CDR3 bases: TGTGCCAGCGGACAGGTTCCGACTGAAGCTTTCTTT. Translated, it gives CASGQVPTEAFF.

Regarding this clonotype: The junction shows a germline mismatch at one end, possibly a read error. The rearrangement links TRBV4-2 to TRBJ2-6; tentatively, D is TRBD2 (5 bases). Germline V gives CDR1 LGHNA, CDR2 YNFKEQ. This CDR3 spans 17 amino acids. The CDR3 loop is CASGQDLRDSGANVLTF. The CDR3 coding sequence is TGTGCCAGCGGCCAAGATTTGAGGGACTCTGGGGCCAACGTCCTGACTTTC.